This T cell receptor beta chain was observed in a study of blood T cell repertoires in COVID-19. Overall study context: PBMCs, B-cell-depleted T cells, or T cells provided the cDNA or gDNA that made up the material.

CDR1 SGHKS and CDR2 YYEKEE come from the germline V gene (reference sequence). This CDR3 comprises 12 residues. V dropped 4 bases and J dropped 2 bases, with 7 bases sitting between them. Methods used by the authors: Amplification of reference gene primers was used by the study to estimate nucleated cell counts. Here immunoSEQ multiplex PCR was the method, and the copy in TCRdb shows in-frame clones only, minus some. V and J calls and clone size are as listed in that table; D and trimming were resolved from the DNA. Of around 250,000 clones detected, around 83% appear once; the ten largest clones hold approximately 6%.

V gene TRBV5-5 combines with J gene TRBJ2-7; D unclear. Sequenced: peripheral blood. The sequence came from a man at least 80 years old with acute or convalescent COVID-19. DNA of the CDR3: TGTGCCAGCAGCCAGGCTACCTACGAGCAGTACTTC. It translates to CASSQATYEQYF.